These 13 T cell receptor beta chains were sequenced from one sample in a study of Graves' ophthalmopathy and Graves' hyperthyroidism. Beta-chain TCR CDR3 regions were amplified from RNA transcripts. RT-PCR with HTBI primers came first, then second-round multiplex PCR. MiXCR was run by TCRdb on the multiplex PCR reads, yielding one entry per CDR3 protein. The table records 740,000 or so distinct CDR3 sequences, around 40% of them present only once. The specimen was peripheral blood. These receptors were obtained from an adult man with Graves' ophthalmopathy.

The V call is TRBV5-1, the J call TRBJ2-7, with D hard to call. Germline values: CDR1 SGHRS, CDR2 YFSETQ. The CDR3 loop spans 14 amino acids. V gave up 5 bases and J gave up 1 base, with 13 bases separating them. The CDR3 DNA is TGCGCCAGCAGTGTGGGAATGGTTTCCTACGAGCAGTACTTC. This encodes CASSVGMVSYEQYF.

There are many counts of this clonotype. V is TRBV10-3 and J is TRBJ1-2; D is unclear. The germline V gene has CDR1 ENHRY and CDR2 SYGVKD. V was clipped by 4 bases and J by 4 bases, with 10 bases between them. This CDR3 spans 13 amino acids. The CDR3 is CAISAQRAYGYTF. In DNA form, the CDR3 reads TGTGCCATCAGTGCACAGCGTGCCTATGGCTACACCTTC.

This clonotype was recorded many times. The chain is built from TRBV24-1 and TRBJ2-7; TRBD2 might be the D (6 bases). Germline CDR1 and CDR2: KGHDR and SFDVKD. The CDR3 consists of 14 residues. Trimming shortened V by 3 bases and J by 6 bases, and 14 bases separated the two germline ends. The DNA of the CDR3 is TGTGCCACCAGTGATGGGGGGACGGCGGGCGAGCAGTACTTC. Encoded protein: CATSDGGTAGEQYF.

This clonotype was observed once. One base away lies a much larger clone, so this may be a sequencing read error. V usage is TRBV10-3 and J usage is TRBJ1-5; D is undetermined. V lost 1 base to trimming and J lost 5 bases, with 6 bases between them. The length of the CDR3 is 13 residues. Germline-derived CDR1 and CDR2 are ENHRY and SYGVKD. The CDR3 is CAISEWEYQPQHF. CDR3 coding DNA: TGTGCCATCAGTGAGTGGGAATATCAGCCCCAGCATTTT.

V usage is TRBV2 and J usage is TRBJ2-5, with 8 bases fitting TRBD2. Germline V gene lookup returns CDR1 SNHLY and CDR2 FYNNEI. The CDR3 has 15 amino acids. Germline trimming cut 6 bases from V and 7 bases from J; bases unmatched to any gene: 13. The DNA of the CDR3 is TGTGCCAGCAGGGTGCCCGGGGGGGGGCGCGTGACCCAGTACTTC. Translated: CASRVPGGGRVTQYF.

This clonotype is a singleton in its sample. A clone one base away is much larger, so this may be a read error. This chain uses TRBV25-1 with TRBJ2-2; D possibly uses TRBD1 or TRBD2 (6 bases each). This CDR3 is 16 amino acids long. Germline CDR1 MGHDK, CDR2 SYGVNS. V was pared by 3 bases and J by 6 bases, with 17 bases between. CDR3 loop: CASSEPFGGAAGELFF. CDR3 sequence (DNA): TGTGCCAGCAGTGAGCCTTTCGGGGGCGCCGCCGGGGAGCTGTTTTTT.

In this sample, this clonotype turned up many times. The CDR3 DNA reads TGCAGCGTTGAGTCGATAGGGGGCAGGGGCTATGGCTACACCTTC. It yields the protein CSVESIGGRGYGYTF. The V and J genes are TRBV29-1 and TRBJ1-2; 7 nucleotides agree with TRBD1. Looked up from germline, CDR1 is SQVTM and CDR2 is ANQGSEA. This CDR3 is built from 15 residues. The V and J ends lost 3 bases and 4 bases, in that order; junction bases with no gene match: 11.

This chain uses TRBV7-2 with TRBJ2-7; maybe TRBD1 (6 bases). The CDR3 is 14 amino acids. The germline CDR1 and CDR2 sequences are SGHTA and FQGNSA. Trimming took 5 bases from V and 9 from J, leaving 20 bases between them. CDR3: CASSPRDWGLVQYF. CDR3 in DNA: TGTGCCAGCAGCCCCCGCGACTGGGGGCTCGTGCAGTACTTC.

This clonotype turned up a few times. The V gene is TRBV2, the J gene TRBJ2-7; 9 nucleotides match TRBD2. Germline values: CDR1 SNHLY, CDR2 FYNNEI. V lost 3 bases to trimming and J lost 2 bases; unmatched junction nucleotides: 5. CDR3 size: 15 residues. As DNA, the CDR3 is TGTGCCAGCAGTGATAGCGGGGGTCCCCCCTACGAGCAGTACTTC. This translates into CASSDSGGPPYEQYF.

A note on this clonotype: A much larger clone sits a single nucleotide away, making a read error possible. This chain uses TRBV7-2 with TRBJ2-6; either TRBD1 or TRBD2 may fit D (5 bases each). This CDR3 is 16 amino acids long. Germline assignment: CDR1 SGHTA and CDR2 FQGNSA. The CDR3 sequence is CASSLALGAGANVPTF. The CDR3 DNA is TGTGCCAGCAGCTTAGCGCTAGGGGCCGGGGCCAACGTCCCGACTTTC.

The V gene is TRBV4-1, the J gene TRBJ1-5; D call uncertain. Looked up from germline, CDR1 is MGHRA and CDR2 is YSYEKL. V lost 4 bases to trimming and J lost 0 bases, with 7 bases between them. CDR3 length equals 14 residues. CDR3 sequence: CASSPTFSNQPQHF. The CDR3 DNA is TGCGCCAGCAGCCCCACCTTTAGCAATCAGCCCCAGCATTTT.

The table lists this clonotype with a count of one. One end of the junction does not line up with germline, which may come from a read error. V usage is TRBV7-3 and J usage is TRBJ2-5; 16 bases are a match to TRBD2. Germline-derived CDR1 and CDR2 are SGHTA and FQGTGA. This CDR3 contains 15 residues. CDR3 DNA sequence: TGCAGCGTGGGACTAGCGGGAGGGGTGGGGGAGACCCGGTACTTC. Translated: CSVGLAGGVGETRYF.

The J gene is TRBJ2-2, the V gene TRBV29-1; D gene ambiguous. Germline CDR1 SQVTM, CDR2 ANQGSEA. This CDR3 spans 13 amino acids. V lost 3 bases, J lost 7 bases, and 12 bases lay in between. CDR3 in amino acids: CSVEAKRRGELFF. Written as DNA, the CDR3 is TGCAGCGTTGAGGCTAAGAGGCGCGGGGAGCTGTTTTTT.